These T cell receptor beta chains were read from a single sample in a study of control samples from healthy donors and cancer patients. Profiling relied on immunoSEQ multiplex PCR, and the TCRdb table lists in-frame clones only, not all of them. The sample lists 150,000 to 200,000 clones; approximately 94% were seen once. Sequencing was carried out using blood. These receptors were obtained from a man younger than 45 in good health. Both conserved end residues are part of each CDR3. A D gene is named only where the DNA matches it firmly. Where a row states a size, it is once, few, many or the class of an expanded clone; other rows omit it.

14	.	TRBV6-6	.	TRBJ2-7	TGTGCCAGCAGCCGGATCCTACAGGTTCCCGAGCAGTACTTC	CASSRILQVPEQYF
15	TRBD1	TRBV5-6	.	TRBJ1-2	TGTGCCAGCAGCGGCGGACAGGGACCCCGCTATGGCTACACCTTC	CASSGGQGPRYGYTF
12	.	TRBV6-6	.	TRBJ1-2	TGTGCCAGCAGTTACAGATACTATGGCTACACCTTC	CASSYRYYGYTF
13	.	TRBV19	once	TRBJ1-5	TGTGCCAGTGGATTCGGTTACAATCAGCCCCAGCATTTT	CASGFGYNQPQHF
14	.	TRBV5-4	.	TRBJ1-2	TGTGCCAGCAGCGCGAGACAGACTAACTATGGCTACACCTTC	CASSARQTNYGYTF
16	.	TRBV4-2	.	TRBJ2-1	TGTGCCAGCAGCCAAGATCTTCTAGAGTCTTGGAATGAGCAGTTCTTC	CASSQDLLESWNEQFF
16	.	TRBV4-1	.	TRBJ2-7	TGCGCCAGCAGCCAAGATCAGGCAGGGTTTCGCCACGAGCAGTACTTC	CASSQDQAGFRHEQYF
13	TRBD1	TRBV7-8	.	TRBJ1-2	TGTGCCAGCAGCTCCAGGACAGGGAGCGGCTACACCTTC	CASSSRTGSGYTF
15	TRBD2	TRBV7-6	.	TRBJ2-7	TGTGCCAGCAGCTCCGGAGTAGCGGGAGGGTACGAGCAGTACTTC	CASSSGVAGGYEQYF
12	.	TRBV2	.	TRBJ2-5	TGTGCCAGCATCCCAGCCGGAGAGACCCAGTACTTC	CASIPAGETQYF
15	.	TRBV27	.	TRBJ1-2	TGTGCCAGCAGTCCAGGACAGCCCACGCTCTATGGCTACACCTTC	CASSPGQPTLYGYTF
15	.	TRBV18	once	TRBJ1-1	TGTGCCAGCTCACTCGACAGCTCGGGGAACACTGAAGCTTTCTTT	CASSLDSSGNTEAFF
13	.	TRBV27	.	TRBJ1-1	TGTGCCAGCAGTGGGCGAGAACACCGTGAAGCTTTCTTT	CASSGREHREAFF
15	TRBD1	TRBV9	.	TRBJ1-2	TGTGCCAGCAGCCTAACCGGGACAGGGGGTCACGGCTACACCTTC	CASSLTGTGGHGYTF
15	.	TRBV5-1	once	TRBJ2-5	TGCGCCAGCAGCCCCTCTGGGGGGAGGAGGGAGACCCAGTACTTC	CASSPSGGRRETQYF
15	.	TRBV4-1	.	TRBJ2-1	TGCGCCAGCAGCCAGTTTAGGCAGCCGAACAATGAGCAGTTCTTC	CASSQFRQPNNEQFF
13	.	TRBV12-2	.	TRBJ2-3	TGTCCAGTGGAACTTTTAAGCACAGATACGCAGTATTTT	CPVELLSTDTQYF
14	TRBD1	TRBV18	.	TRBJ1-1	TGTGCCAGCTCCCCAGGGGGTATGAACACTGAAGCTTTCTTT	CASSPGGMNTEAFF
13	.	TRBV10-3	.	TRBJ1-3	TGTGCCATCAGAATAGAAGCTGGAAACACCATATATTTT	CAIRIEAGNTIYF
13	.	TRBV5-1	.	TRBJ2-3	TGCGCCAGCAGCGGGAGATCGGCAGATACGCAGTATTTT	CASSGRSADTQYF
16	TRBD2	TRBV19	.	TRBJ2-2	TGTGCCAGTAGCGCCCCGGGACTAGGGCACACCGGGGAGCTGTTTTTT	CASSAPGLGHTGELFF
15	TRBD1	TRBV4-3	.	TRBJ1-1	TGCGCCAGCAGCCAAGAGACAGGGTCGAACACTGAAGCTTTCTTT	CASSQETGSNTEAFF
16	TRBD2	TRBV7-2	.	TRBJ2-5	TGTGCCAGCAGCTATGGACTAGCGGGAGGGCGGGAGACCCAGTACTTC	CASSYGLAGGRETQYF
13	.	TRBV27	.	TRBJ1-4	TGTCCGGGGGGGGCAGGGACTAATGAAAAACTGTTTTTT	CPGGAGTNEKLFF
14	.	TRBV4-1	.	TRBJ2-1	TGCGCCAGCAGCCAAGAGGGACAAGCGGGAGAGCAGTTCTTC	CASSQEGQAGEQFF
14	TRBD2	TRBV5-1	.	TRBJ2-1	TGCGCCAGCAGCTTGGGGTCCAGCGGGGATGAGCAGTTCTTC	CASSLGSSGDEQFF
11	.	TRBV7-8	.	TRBJ1-5	TGTGCGACGGGAGGCAATCAGCCCCAGCATTTT	CATGGNQPQHF
14	TRBD1	TRBV5-4	.	TRBJ1-2	TGTGCCAGCAGCCCGCGACAGGGGGTGGATGGCTACACCTTC	CASSPRQGVDGYTF
12	.	TRBV30	.	TRBJ1-4	TGTGCCTGGAGATTACCGGGGGAAAAACTGTTTTTT	CAWRLPGEKLFF
15	.	TRBV30	.	TRBJ2-2	TGTGCCTGGGTAAAACAGGGTCGAGACACCGGGGAGCTGTTTTTT	CAWVKQGRDTGELFF
11	.	TRBV12-3/TRBV12-4	.	TRBJ1-3	TGTGCCAGCAGTGCAGGAGGCACCATATATTTT	CASSAGGTIYF
13	.	TRBV24-1	.	TRBJ1-1	TGTGCCACCAGTGACACCGTGAACACTGAAGCTTTCTTT	CATSDTVNTEAFF
15	.	TRBV6-5	.	TRBJ1-6	TGTGCCAGCAGTTATTCCGGACGGAATAATTCACCCCTCCACTTT	CASSYSGRNNSPLHF
13	.	TRBV10-3	.	TRBJ1-1	TGTGCCATCAGCGCCACCAGGGGCACTGAAGCTTTCTTT	CAISATRGTEAFF
12	TRBD2	TRBV2	.	TRBJ2-7	TGTGCCAGCAACGGGGGGACCTACGAGCAGTACTTC	CASNGGTYEQYF
13	TRBD1	TRBV5-4	once	TRBJ1-1	TGTGCCAGCAGCCCGGACAGGGATGCTGAAGCTTTCTTT	CASSPDRDAEAFF
15	.	TRBV6-2/TRBV6-3	.	TRBJ2-4	TGTGCCAGCAGTACAGCGGAGTTAGCCAAAAACATTCAGTACTTC	CASSTAELAKNIQYF
15	.	TRBV9	.	TRBJ2-3	TGTGCCAGCAGCGTAGGGGTCAGTAACACAGATACGCAGTATTTT	CASSVGVSNTDTQYF